In its sample, the clone carrying this T cell receptor beta chain was seen a few times. This record belongs to a study of T-cell reconstitution after alpha-beta-depleted transplantation in children. The CDR3 runs to 14 residues. Per the germline V gene, CDR1 is SQVTM and CDR2 is ANQGSEA. Trimming took off 4 bases at V and 5 bases at J, with 14 bases between the two ends. The TCRbeta library incorporated unique molecular identifiers. TCRdb used MiXCR to reprocess the PCR reads, holding one entry per CDR3 protein. The sample comprises 130,000 or so distinct CDR3 sequences, 8.5% to 10% of which are singletons, and 24% rests with the top ten.

Sequencing used PBMCs, mostly from graft donor cells, obtained 180 days after TCRalphabeta/CD19-depleted stem cell transplant. The rearrangement links TRBV29-1 to TRBJ2-2, with unresolved D. This TCR derives from a girl under two years old who had a stem cell transplant for combined immunodeficiency, so the T cells may come from the graft donor. The CDR3 coding sequence is TGCAGCGTTGGGGCCAGACTCCTTACCGGGGAGCTGTTTTTT. It encodes CSVGARLLTGELFF.